This TCR beta chain was found in a study of glioma-infiltrating T cells after dendritic cell vaccination (dated by TCRdb to about 2016). The study in broad terms: The cohort comprised roughly 15 glioblastoma patients from Phase I and II dendritic cell vaccination trials, 9 newly diagnosed and 6 with recurrent disease. Autologous tumor lysate-pulsed dendritic cell vaccination was administered to the patients between 2003 and 2012. The vaccine was prepared from monocyte-derived dendritic cells that were cultured for roughly 7 days with IL-4 and GM-CSF and then pulsed overnight with autologous tumor lysate. Each patient got three intradermal injections of the dendritic cell vaccine, spaced at biweekly intervals, in the arm below the axilla. Tumor-infiltrating lymphocyte content was quantified and tumor and blood repertoires were compared in dendritic cell-vaccinated glioblastoma patients by deep sequencing of TCR beta CDR3 regions. TCR sequencing metrics, including TIL content and tumor-blood repertoire overlap, were correlated with survival after dendritic cell vaccination. What the work shows at the level of the full study, not this receptor alone: TCR clonality showed no direct relationship with survival, which suggests that a diverse polyclonal response may matter. After dendritic cell vaccination, a higher estimated pretreatment TIL content predicted longer time to progression and overall survival. The three-group TCR overlap response model was characterized as speculative, and prospective validation of the model was stated to be required. The cohort was small and heterogeneous, only a few patients had full blood and tumor sets, and even fewer had initial-recurrent tumor pairs.

TCRB CDR3 regions were amplified from about 2 ug genomic DNA, or all available DNA if less, using the immunoSEQ assay. The multiplex PCR relied on 60 forward primers for TCR V beta segments and 13 reverse primers for J beta segments. To estimate the number of reads per starting template, synthetic control templates were added to each sample at limiting dilution. The Illumina HiSeq System generated 87 bp sequencing reads. On the authors' methods: PCR and sequencing errors were removed by a nearest neighbor algorithm that merged closely related sequences. TCR overlap was measured as the percentage of unique tumor TCR beta sequences that were also present in the peripheral blood of the same patient. This immuneACCESS table, as held by TCRdb, lists in-frame sequences with V and J called but not all clones. Of the missing ones, under half trace to an unresolved V gene in checked studies; the others have no known cause. The V and J calls and the clone size are those of that table, but D and trimming were determined from the DNA. This sample gives 65,000 or so clones in total; about nine tenths of them show up just once. Of the sample, around a tenth falls within the top ten clones.

With respect to this clone: No antigen is known for it. Nothing much larger sits one base from this clone, and base qualities are not available.

The intended sense of this specimen's time point label: after dendritic cell vaccination, including at tumor progression/relapse. Patients were selected for having adequate residual fresh-frozen tumor tissue and more than two years of available survival data. None of the glioblastoma patients carried an isocitrate dehydrogenase mutation, although molecular status otherwise varied. PBMC were collected before vaccination, two weeks after the third vaccination, and at tumor progression if tumor progression occurred. The Qiagen DNeasy Blood extraction Kit was used to extract genomic DNA. Based on the germline V gene (reference sequence), the CDR1 and CDR2 sequences are SEHNR and FQNEAQ. The CDR3 sequence holds 14 residues, the cysteine and phenylalanine included. The entry retains the CDR3 DNA only, 42 bases that are in frame from base 1. Clipping removes 6 bases from V and 2 bases from J, with 5 as the unmatched junction base count.

The clonotype originates from a human donor with glioblastoma. Sequenced material: blood, taken after dendritic cell vaccination. Rearrangement joined TRBV7-9 to TRBJ2-7; the junction holds 9 bases that match TRBD1. The bases read TGTGCCAGCAGATCGGGACAGGGCACCTACGAGCAGTACTTC. This codes for CASRSGQGTYEQYF.